This T cell receptor (beta chain) was captured by sequencing in a study of T cells in localized non-small cell lung cancer. The trim removed 5 bases at V and 4 bases at J, leaving 8 bases unmatched. The germline V gene has CDR1 SGHDN and CDR2 FVKESK. The CDR3 extends over 15 amino acids. Clones were read by immunoSEQ multiplex PCR, and TCRdb kept only the in-frame ones, dropping some. Counted here are over 30,000 clones, over 70% occurring once; the ten biggest clones make up roughly 2.5%. V gene TRBV14 combines with J gene TRBJ2-5, with TRBD2 matching over 9 bases. This specimen consisted of peripheral blood, obtained before any cancer treatment. The origin of this receptor is a woman aged 40 to 75 with stage I lung adenocarcinoma. CDR3 region: CASSAIAGELETQYF. The CDR3 DNA is TGTGCCAGCAGCGCTATAGCGGGAGAGCTAGAGACCCAGTACTTC. The whole variable domain, filled in from reference TRBV14 and TRBJ2-5, reads EAGVTQFPSHSVIEKGQTVTLRCDPISGHDNLYWYRRVMGKEIKFLLHFVKESKQDESGMPNNRFLAERTGGTYSTLKVQPAELEDSGVYFCASSAIAGELETQYFGPGTRLLVL.